This T cell receptor (beta chain) was retrieved from a study of spatial heterogeneity in lung cancer. Time point specified: blood at routine non-recurrence follow-up after resection. Germline values: CDR1 SGHRS, CDR2 YFSETQ. The CDR3 has 13 residues. V gave up 6 bases and J gave up 5 bases, with 14 bases separating them. TCRdb re-derived calls from the 5' RACE reads in MiXCR, one entry per CDR3 protein. The sample contains approximately 41,000 distinct CDR3 sequences, 8% to 11% of which appear only once. This specimen was PBMCs, taken at follow-up. The V call is TRBV5-1, the J call TRBJ2-5; D might be TRBD1 or TRBD2, each matching 5 bases. The TCR comes from a female donor with early-stage non-small cell lung cancer. CDR3 in DNA: TGCGCCAGCACTCGATCGGGGCGGGAGACCCAGTACTTC. This translates into CASTRSGRETQYF.